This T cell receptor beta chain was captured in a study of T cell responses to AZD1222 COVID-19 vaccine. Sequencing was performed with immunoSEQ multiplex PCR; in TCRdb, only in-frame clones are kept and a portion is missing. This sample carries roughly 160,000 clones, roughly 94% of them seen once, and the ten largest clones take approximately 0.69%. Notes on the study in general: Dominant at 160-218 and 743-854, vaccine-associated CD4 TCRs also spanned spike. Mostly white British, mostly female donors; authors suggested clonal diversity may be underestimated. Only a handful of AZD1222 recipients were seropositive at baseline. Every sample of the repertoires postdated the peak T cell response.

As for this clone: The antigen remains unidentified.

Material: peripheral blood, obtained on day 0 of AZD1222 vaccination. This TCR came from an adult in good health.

The CDR3 region has the DNA TGTGCCTGGAGTTCCCCCCGGGACAGAATAAAAGCTTTCTTT. Its translation is CAWSSPRDRIKAFF. The rearrangement uses TRBV30 and TRBJ1-1, with 7 bases that match TRBD1. The CDR3 extends over 14 amino acids. Per germline, CDR1 GTSNPN and CDR2 SVGIG (reference sequence). Germline trimming cut 2 bases from V and 9 bases from J; bases unmatched to any gene: 12.